This TCR beta chain stems from a study of molecular identifiers for immune sequencing clone quantification. Ten or more counts support this clonotype. The germline gives CDR1 DFQATT, CDR2 SNEGSKA (reference sequence). The CDR3 is made up of 13 amino acids. V gave up 3 bases and J gave up 5 bases, with 14 bases separating them. TCRdb used MiXCR to reprocess the PCR reads, holding one entry per CDR3 protein. The table includes hundreds of thousands of distinct CDR3 sequences, about 25% detected once. The sequencing input was naive CD8+ T cells from blood, with Jurkat cell RNA spiked in. Stated subset: FACS-sorted CD8+CD4-CCR7+CD45RA+ naive T cells. The genes are TRBV20-1 and TRBJ2-7; D possibly corresponds to TRBD1 (6 bases). The receptor comes from a human donor in good health. Some libraries in this study had Jurkat cell RNA spiked in. The CDR3 DNA sequence: TGCAGTGCTAGGAACAGGGTTCACAACGAGCAGTACTTC. The encoded protein is CSARNRVHNEQYF.